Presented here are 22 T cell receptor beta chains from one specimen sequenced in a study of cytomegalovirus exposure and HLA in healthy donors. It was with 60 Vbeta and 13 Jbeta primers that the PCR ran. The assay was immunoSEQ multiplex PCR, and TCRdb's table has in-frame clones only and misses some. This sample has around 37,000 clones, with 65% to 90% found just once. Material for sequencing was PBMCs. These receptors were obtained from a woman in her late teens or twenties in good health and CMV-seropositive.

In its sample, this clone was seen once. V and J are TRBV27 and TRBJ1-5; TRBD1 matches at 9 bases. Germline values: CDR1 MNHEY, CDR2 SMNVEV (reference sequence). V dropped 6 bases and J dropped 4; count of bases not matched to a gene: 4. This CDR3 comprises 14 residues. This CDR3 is CASSPGTGNQPQHF. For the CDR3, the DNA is TGTGCCAGCAGCCCTGGGACAGGGAATCAGCCCCAGCATTTT.

Here the CDR3 reads CASRDRGRDRSPLHF. The CDR3 coding sequence is TGTGCCAGTAGGGACAGGGGGCGAGATCGCTCACCCCTCCACTTT. The gene calls are TRBV19 and TRBJ1-6; 11 bases align to TRBD1. The CDR3 is 15 amino acids. After removal of 6 bases from V and 10 bases from J, the junction contained 8 bases not matched to a gene. Germline values: CDR1 LNHDA, CDR2 SQIVND (reference sequence).

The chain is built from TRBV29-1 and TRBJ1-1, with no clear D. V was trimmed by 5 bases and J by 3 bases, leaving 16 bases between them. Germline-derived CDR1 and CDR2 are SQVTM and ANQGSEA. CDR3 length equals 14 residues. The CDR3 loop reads CSVYRQVTHTEAFF. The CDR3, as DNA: TGCAGCGTTTATAGGCAGGTTACACACACTGAAGCTTTCTTT.

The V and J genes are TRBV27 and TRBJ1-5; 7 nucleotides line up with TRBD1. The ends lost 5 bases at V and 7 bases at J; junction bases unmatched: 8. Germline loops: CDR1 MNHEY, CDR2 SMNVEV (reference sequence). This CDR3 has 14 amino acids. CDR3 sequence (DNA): TGTGCCAGCAGTCTACAGGGGATGGGGCAGCCCCAGCATTTT. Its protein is CASSLQGMGQPQHF.

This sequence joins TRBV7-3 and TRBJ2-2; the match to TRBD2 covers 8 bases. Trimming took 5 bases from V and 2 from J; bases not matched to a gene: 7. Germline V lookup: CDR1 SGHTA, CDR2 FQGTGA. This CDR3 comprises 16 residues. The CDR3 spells CASSRSGVPNTGELFF. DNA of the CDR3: TGTGCCAGCAGCCGTAGCGGGGTCCCTAACACCGGGGAGCTGTTTTTT. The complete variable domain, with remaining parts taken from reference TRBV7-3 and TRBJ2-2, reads GAGVSQTPSNKVTEKGKYVELRCDPISGHTALYWYRQSLGQGPEFLIYFQGTGAADDSGLPNDRFFAVRPEGSVSTLKIQRTERGDSAVYLCASSRSGVPNTGELFFGEGSRLTVL.

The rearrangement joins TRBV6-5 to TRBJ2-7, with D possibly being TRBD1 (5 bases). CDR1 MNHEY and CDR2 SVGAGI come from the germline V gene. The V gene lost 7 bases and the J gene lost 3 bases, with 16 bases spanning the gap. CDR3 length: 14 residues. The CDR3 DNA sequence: TGTGCCAGCACCAGTCCAGGGTTTAGCTACGAGCAGTACTTC. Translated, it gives CASTSPGFSYEQYF.

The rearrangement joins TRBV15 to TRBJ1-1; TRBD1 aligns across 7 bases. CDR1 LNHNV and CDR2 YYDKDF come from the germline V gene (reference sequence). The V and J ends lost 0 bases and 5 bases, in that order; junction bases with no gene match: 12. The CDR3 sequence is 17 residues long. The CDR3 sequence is CATSRDDIGGPGTEAFF. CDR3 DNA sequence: TGTGCCACCAGCAGAGATGATATAGGGGGCCCGGGAACTGAAGCTTTCTTT. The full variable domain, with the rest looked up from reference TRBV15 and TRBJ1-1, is DAMVIQNPRYQVTQFGKPVTLSCSQTLNHNVMYWYQQKSSQAPKLLFHYYDKDFNNEADTPDNFQSRRPNTSFCFLDIRSPGLGDTAMYLCATSRDDIGGPGTEAFFGQGTRLTVV.

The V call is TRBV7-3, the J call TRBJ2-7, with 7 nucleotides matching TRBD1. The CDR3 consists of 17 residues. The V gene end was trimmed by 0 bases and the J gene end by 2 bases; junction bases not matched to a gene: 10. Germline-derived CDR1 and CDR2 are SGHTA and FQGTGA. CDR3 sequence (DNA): TGTGCCAGCAGCTTAACTGGGGACAGACAACCCCCCTACGAGCAGTACTTC. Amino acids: CASSLTGDRQPPYEQYF. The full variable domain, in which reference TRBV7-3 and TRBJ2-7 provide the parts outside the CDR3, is GAGVSQTPSNKVTEKGKYVELRCDPISGHTALYWYRQSLGQGPEFLIYFQGTGAADDSGLPNDRFFAVRPEGSVSTLKIQRTERGDSAVYLCASSLTGDRQPPYEQYFGPGTRLTVT.

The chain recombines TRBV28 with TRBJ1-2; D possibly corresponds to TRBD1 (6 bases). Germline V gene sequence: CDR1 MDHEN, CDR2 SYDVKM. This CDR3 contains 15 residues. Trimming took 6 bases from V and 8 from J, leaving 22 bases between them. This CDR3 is CASSPIGLGGQGYTF. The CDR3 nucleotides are TGTGCCAGCAGCCCGATTGGGCTCGGGGGGCAGGGCTACACCTTC.

The CDR3 nucleotides are TGCGCCAGCAGCCGGGGGCTAGCGGACCTTTTGGGTGAGCAGTTCTTC. Protein product: CASSRGLADLLGEQFF. V usage is TRBV5-1 and J usage is TRBJ2-1, with D tentatively TRBD2 (7 bases). The V and J ends lost 4 bases and 9 bases respectively, with 23 bases between them. The germline V gene has CDR1 SGHRS and CDR2 YFSETQ. The CDR3 covers 16 residues.

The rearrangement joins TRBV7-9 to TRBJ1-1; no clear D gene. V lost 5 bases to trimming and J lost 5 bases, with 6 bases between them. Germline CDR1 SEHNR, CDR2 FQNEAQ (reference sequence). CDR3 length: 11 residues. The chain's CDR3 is CASSLLTEAFF. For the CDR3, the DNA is TGTGCCAGCAGCCTACTTACTGAAGCTTTCTTT.

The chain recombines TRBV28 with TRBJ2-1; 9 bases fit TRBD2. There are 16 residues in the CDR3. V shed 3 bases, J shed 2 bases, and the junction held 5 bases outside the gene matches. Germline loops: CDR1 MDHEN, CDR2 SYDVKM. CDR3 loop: CASSLGLASPYNEQFF. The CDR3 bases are TGTGCCAGCAGTTTGGGACTAGCTTCCCCCTACAATGAGCAGTTCTTC.

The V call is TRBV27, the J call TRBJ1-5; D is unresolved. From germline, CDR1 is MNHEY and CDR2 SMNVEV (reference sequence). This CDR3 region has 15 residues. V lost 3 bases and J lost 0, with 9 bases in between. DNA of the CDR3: TGTGCCAGCAGTTTTGGGAGCGGTAGCAATCAGCCCCAGCATTTT. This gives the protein CASSFGSGSNQPQHF.

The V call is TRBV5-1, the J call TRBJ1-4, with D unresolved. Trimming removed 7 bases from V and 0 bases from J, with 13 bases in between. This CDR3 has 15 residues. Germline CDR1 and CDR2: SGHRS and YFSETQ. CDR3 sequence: CASRGVVATNEKLFF. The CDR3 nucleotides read TGCGCCAGCCGCGGGGTGGTTGCAACTAATGAAAAACTGTTTTTT.

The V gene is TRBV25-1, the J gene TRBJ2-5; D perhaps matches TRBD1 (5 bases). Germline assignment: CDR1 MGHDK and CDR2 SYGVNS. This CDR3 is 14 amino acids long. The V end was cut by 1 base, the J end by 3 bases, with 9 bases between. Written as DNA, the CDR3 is TGTGCCAGCAGTGAATGGGGCAGCAAAGAGACCCAGTACTTC. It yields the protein CASSEWGSKETQYF.

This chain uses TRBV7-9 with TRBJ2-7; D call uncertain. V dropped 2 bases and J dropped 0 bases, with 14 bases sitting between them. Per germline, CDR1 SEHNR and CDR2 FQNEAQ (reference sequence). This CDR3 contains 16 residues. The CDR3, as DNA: TGTGCCAGCAGCTTAAGAGCGCCTAGGAACTCCTACGAGCAGTACTTC. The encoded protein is CASSLRAPRNSYEQYF.

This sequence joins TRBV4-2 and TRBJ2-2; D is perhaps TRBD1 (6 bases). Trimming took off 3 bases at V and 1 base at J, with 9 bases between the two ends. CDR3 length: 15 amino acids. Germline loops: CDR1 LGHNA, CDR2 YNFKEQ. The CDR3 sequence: CASSQLGQNTGELFF. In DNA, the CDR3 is TGTGCCAGCAGCCAGTTGGGACAGAACACCGGGGAGCTGTTTTTT.

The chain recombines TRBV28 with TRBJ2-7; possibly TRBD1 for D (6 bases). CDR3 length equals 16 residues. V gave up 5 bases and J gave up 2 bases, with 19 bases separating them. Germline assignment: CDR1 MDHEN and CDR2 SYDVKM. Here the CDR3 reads CASSLARQGPAYEQYF. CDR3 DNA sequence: TGTGCCAGCAGTCTGGCCAGGCAGGGGCCTGCCTACGAGCAGTACTTC.

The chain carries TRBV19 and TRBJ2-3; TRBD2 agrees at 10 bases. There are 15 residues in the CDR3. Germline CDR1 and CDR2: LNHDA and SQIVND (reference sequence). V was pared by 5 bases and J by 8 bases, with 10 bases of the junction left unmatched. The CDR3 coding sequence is TGTGCCAGTAGTGAGCTAGCGGGAGATTGGGTTACGCAGTATTTT. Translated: CASSELAGDWVTQYF.

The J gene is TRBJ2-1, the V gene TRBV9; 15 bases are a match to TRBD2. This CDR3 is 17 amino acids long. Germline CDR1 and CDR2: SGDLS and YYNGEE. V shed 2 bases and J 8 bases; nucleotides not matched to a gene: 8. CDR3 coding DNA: TGTGCCAGCAGCGTTGGGCCCGGGACTAGCGGGAGGTATGAGCAGTTCTTC. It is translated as CASSVGPGTSGRYEQFF.

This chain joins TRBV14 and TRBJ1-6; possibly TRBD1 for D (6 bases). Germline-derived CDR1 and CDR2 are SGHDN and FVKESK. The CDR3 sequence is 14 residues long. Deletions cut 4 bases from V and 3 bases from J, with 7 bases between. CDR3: CASSRDNYNSPLHF. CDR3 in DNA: TGTGCCAGCAGCCGGGACAACTATAATTCACCCCTCCACTTT.

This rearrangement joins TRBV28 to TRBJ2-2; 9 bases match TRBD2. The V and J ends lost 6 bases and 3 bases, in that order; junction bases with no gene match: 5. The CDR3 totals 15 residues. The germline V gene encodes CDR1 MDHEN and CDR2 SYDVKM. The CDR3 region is CASRRGGADTGELFF. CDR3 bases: TGTGCCAGCAGACGCGGGGGGGCCGACACCGGGGAGCTGTTTTTT.